This T cell receptor beta chain was captured in a study of T cells after yellow fever vaccination. Study findings and constraints: On re-exposure, the response was weaker but peaked faster, at day 5 versus 15. Reappearance after the booster was seen for most primary-vaccination clones, at 95% to 96% CD4 and 70% to 90% CD8.

A 5'RACE template-switching step, the method used to make TCR cDNA, added a universal primer site and UMIs. TCRdb re-derived calls from the 5' RACE reads in MiXCR, one entry per CDR3 protein. The repertoire holds some 300,000 distinct CDR3 sequences, roughly 8% seen once, with approximately 18% in the top ten. Only a few counts were recorded for this clonotype. Its target is not known. This TCR derives from a man aged 18 to 35 who received the YFV17D yellow fever vaccine. The sequencing used PBMCs, collected roughly seven weeks after the first yellow fever vaccination.

Written as DNA, the CDR3 is TGTGCCAGCAGCGGCCCGGGGGGCTATGGCTACACCTTC. Amino acids: CASSGPGGYGYTF. The V and J genes are TRBV9 and TRBJ1-2, with D possibly being TRBD1 (5 bases). The CDR3 covers 13 residues. In germline, CDR1 is SGDLS, CDR2 YYNGEE. V dropped 3 bases and J dropped 4 bases, with 10 bases sitting between them. The full variable domain, its missing parts supplied by reference TRBV9 and TRBJ1-2, is DSGVTQTPKHLITATGQRVTLRCSPRSGDLSVYWYQQSLDQGLQFLIQYYNGEERAKGNILERFSAQQFPDLHSELNLSSLELGDSALYFCASSGPGGYGYTFGSGTRLTVV.